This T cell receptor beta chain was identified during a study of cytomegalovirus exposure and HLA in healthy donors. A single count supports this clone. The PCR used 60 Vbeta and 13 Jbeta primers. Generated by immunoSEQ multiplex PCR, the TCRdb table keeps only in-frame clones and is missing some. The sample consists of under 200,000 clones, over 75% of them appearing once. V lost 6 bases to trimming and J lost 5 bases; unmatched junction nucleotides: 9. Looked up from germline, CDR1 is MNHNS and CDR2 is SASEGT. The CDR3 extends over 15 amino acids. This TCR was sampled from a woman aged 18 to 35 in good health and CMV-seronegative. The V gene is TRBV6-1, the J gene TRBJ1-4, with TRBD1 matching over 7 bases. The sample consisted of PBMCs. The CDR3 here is CASRLRQGTNEKLFF. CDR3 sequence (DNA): TGTGCCAGCAGGTTAAGACAGGGCACCAATGAAAAACTGTTTTTT.